Presented here are 29 T cell receptor beta chains from one specimen sequenced in a study of blood T cell repertoires in COVID-19. Using immunoSEQ multiplex PCR, the repertoire was profiled, and TCRdb retains in-frame clones only, with some absent. Among under 65,000 clones, approximately 90% were seen once, and the ten largest hold roughly 6.5%. The material sequenced was peripheral blood. Receptors were obtained from a woman in her sixties or seventies with COVID-19, enrolled during active disease.

The table lists this clone with a count of one. The V and J genes are TRBV28 and TRBJ1-2; TRBD1 is a possible D gene (5 bases). The length of the CDR3 is 14 residues. The V gene lost 3 bases and the J gene lost 7 bases, with 15 bases spanning the gap. Germline CDR1 reads MDHEN; CDR2 reads SYDVKM. CDR3 nucleotide sequence: TGTGCCAGCAGTTTCGTCGGGGGATTTGGTGGCTACACCTTC. Amino acids: CASSFVGGFGGYTF.

The rearrangement uses TRBV2 and TRBJ2-7, with D maybe TRBD1 (5 bases). There are 13 residues in the CDR3. CDR1 is SNHLY, CDR2 FYNNEI, per germline. Trimming left V 4 bases short and J 6 bases short, with 13 bases between. The CDR3 DNA is TGTGCCAGCAGTGTACGTGGTCAGGGCGAGCAGTACTTC. Protein sequence: CASSVRGQGEQYF.

By proportion, this clone is medium-sized. The CDR3 spells CATSTGTSGSNMLYF. CDR3 DNA sequence: TGTGCCACCTCGACCGGGACTAGCGGGAGTAACATGTTGTACTTC. V usage is TRBV15 and J usage is TRBJ2-7, with 14 bases lining up with TRBD2. J was trimmed by 12 bases and V by 8 bases; bases with no gene match: 15. The germline V gene encodes CDR1 LNHNV and CDR2 YYDKDF (reference sequence). The CDR3 covers 15 residues.

This chain links TRBV30 with TRBJ1-5; 10 bases are a match to TRBD1. The CDR3 length is 16 residues. The germline V gene has CDR1 GTSNPN and CDR2 SVGIG (reference sequence). V shed 3 bases and J 5 bases; nucleotides not matched to a gene: 10. The DNA for the CDR3 is TGTGCCTGGAGCAACAAACTCGGGACAGGGGATCAGCCCCAGCATTTT. Protein: CAWSNKLGTGDQPQHF. Filled out from reference TRBV30 and TRBJ1-5, the complete variable domain reads SQTIHQWPATLVQPVGSPLSLECTVEGTSNPNLYWYRQAAGRGLQLLFYSVGIGQISSEVPQNLSASRPQDRQFILSSKKLLLSDSGFYLCAWSNKLGTGDQPQHFGDGTRLSIL.

This chain links TRBV11-2 with TRBJ1-3; D unresolved. Germline V lookup: CDR1 SGHAT, CDR2 FQNNGV. V lost 1 base, J lost 0 bases, and 13 bases lay in between. The CDR3 loop spans 17 amino acids. The CDR3 region is CASSLGLVGNSGNTIYF. The DNA of the CDR3 is TGTGCCAGCAGCTTAGGGTTGGTCGGGAACTCTGGAAACACCATATATTTT.

This rearrangement joins TRBV7-8 to TRBJ2-7; TRBD1 agrees at 11 bases. The CDR3 runs to 15 residues. Germline V gives CDR1 SGHVS, CDR2 FQNEAQ. Losses at the gene ends were 5 bases for V and 3 bases for J; bases not matched to a gene: 6. The CDR3 DNA reads TGTGCCAGCAGCCCTGCCGGGACAGGGGGCTACGAGCAGTACTTC. Translation: CASSPAGTGGYEQYF.

This rearrangement joins TRBV6-5 to TRBJ1-1, with D perhaps TRBD1 (5 bases). The CDR3 spans 14 residues. Germline values: CDR1 MNHEY, CDR2 SVGAGI. Trimming cost V 8 bases and J 1 base, with 14 bases left between them. The CDR3 here is CASGTLGGNTEAFF. CDR3 DNA: TGTGCCAGCGGGACCCTCGGGGGGAACACTGAAGCTTTCTTT.

V is TRBV9 and J is TRBJ1-2, with TRBD1 matching over 7 bases. Germline V gene sequence: CDR1 SGDLS, CDR2 YYNGEE. This CDR3 region has 13 residues. V shed 4 bases and J 3 bases; nucleotides not matched to a gene: 3. CDR3 DNA sequence: TGTGCCAGCAGCAGGGACAGCTACTATGGCTACACCTTC. Its translation: CASSRDSYYGYTF.

The V and J genes are TRBV2 and TRBJ2-5, with D tentatively TRBD1 (5 bases). Between the trimmed V and J ends, which lost 9 bases and 2 bases, there was a span of 16 bases. This CDR3 comprises 14 residues. Germline-derived CDR1 and CDR2 are SNHLY and FYNNEI. The CDR3 DNA sequence: TGTGCCAGTCCCCAGAATGACAGACAAGAGACCCAGTACTTC. This sequence encodes CASPQNDRQETQYF.

The chain joins TRBV7-2 to TRBJ1-2, with 7 bases matching TRBD1. This CDR3 contains 12 residues. Looked up from germline, CDR1 is SGHTA and CDR2 is FQGNSA. The V gene end was trimmed by 3 bases and the J gene end by 8 bases; junction bases not matched to a gene: 3. Here the CDR3 reads CASSLGTVGYTF. CDR3 in DNA: TGTGCCAGCAGCTTGGGGACAGTAGGCTACACCTTC.

The V call is TRBV2, the J call TRBJ2-1; D is possibly TRBD2 (5 bases). V was trimmed by 8 bases and J by 1 base, leaving 9 bases between them. This CDR3 has 13 amino acids. Germline V lookup: CDR1 SNHLY, CDR2 FYNNEI. The CDR3 loop reads CASGSESYNEQFF. In DNA, the CDR3 is TGTGCCAGCGGGAGCGAATCCTACAATGAGCAGTTCTTC.

In nucleotides, the CDR3 is TGTGCCAGCAGCTTGTTTGTGGGCAAGAACACTGAAGCTTTCTTT. Its translation is CASSLFVGKNTEAFF. V is TRBV7-3 and J is TRBJ1-1; D unclear. V lost 3 bases and J lost 1, with 12 bases in between. The CDR3 extends over 15 amino acids. Germline CDR1 reads SGHTA; CDR2 reads FQGTGA. Based on the CDR3 plus reference TRBV7-3 and TRBJ1-1, the full variable domain is GAGVSQTPSNKVTEKGKYVELRCDPISGHTALYWYRQSLGQGPEFLIYFQGTGAADDSGLPNDRFFAVRPEGSVSTLKIQRTERGDSAVYLCASSLFVGKNTEAFFGQGTRLTVV.

This chain links TRBV19 with TRBJ2-7, with a tentative D call TRBD1 (7 bases). Germline CDR1 is LNHDA and CDR2 is SQIVND (reference sequence). This CDR3 spans 15 amino acids. V was trimmed by 4 bases and J by 2 bases, leaving 15 bases between them. This CDR3 reads CASSTLGGQTYEQYF. CDR3 coding DNA: TGTGCCAGTAGTACGCTGGGGGGACAGACCTACGAGCAGTACTTC.

V and J are TRBV14 and TRBJ2-7, with TRBD1 matching over 7 bases. This CDR3 contains 16 residues. In germline, CDR1 is SGHDN, CDR2 FVKESK. With 1 base clipped from V and 3 bases from J, the junction kept 9 bases outside the gene matches. The CDR3 loop is CASSQGDSRWGYEQYF. CDR3 bases: TGTGCCAGCAGCCAAGGGGACAGCCGATGGGGCTACGAGCAGTACTTC.

V gene TRBV5-5 combines with J gene TRBJ2-2; 9 bases map to TRBD1. With V trimmed by 4 bases and J by 1 base, 2 bases remained unmatched. This CDR3 comprises 15 residues. Germline V gene sequence: CDR1 SGHKS, CDR2 YYEKEE (reference sequence). CDR3 DNA sequence: TGTGCCAGCAGCAGACAGGGGGGGAACACCGGGGAGCTGTTTTTT. This translates into CASSRQGGNTGELFF. Full variable domain (rest looked up from reference TRBV5-5 and TRBJ2-2): DAGVTQSPTHLIKTRGQQVTLRCSPISGHKSVSWYQQVLGQGPQFIFQYYEKEERGRGNFPDRFSARQFPNYSSELNVNALLLGDSALYLCASSRQGGNTGELFFGEGSRLTVL.

The rearrangement links TRBV5-6 to TRBJ2-4; D not resolved. With 2 bases removed from V and 2 bases from J, the gap between germline ends came to 5 bases. Germline V gene lookup returns CDR1 SGHDT and CDR2 YYEEEE. The CDR3 length is 13 residues. The CDR3 bases are TGTGCCAGCAGCTTACTAACCAAAAACATTCAGTACTTC. It codes for CASSLLTKNIQYF. The complete variable domain, with remaining parts taken from reference TRBV5-6 and TRBJ2-4, reads DAGVTQSPTHLIKTRGQQVTLRCSPKSGHDTVSWYQQALGQGPQFIFQYYEEEERQRGNFPDRFSGHQFPNYSSELNVNALLLGDSALYLCASSLLTKNIQYFGAGTRLSVL.

The rearrangement links TRBV5-1 to TRBJ2-3; perhaps TRBD1 as D (5 bases). The CDR3 has 14 residues. Germline CDR1 is SGHRS and CDR2 is YFSETQ. V lost 4 bases and J 4 bases, leaving 13 bases between the germline ends. In DNA, the CDR3 is TGCGCCAGCAGCCAACCGACAGCTTCAGATACGCAGTATTTT. It codes for CASSQPTASDTQYF.

This clone was seen a few times. The chain recombines TRBV11-2 with TRBJ1-3, with D perhaps matching TRBD1 (5 bases). This CDR3 is 18 amino acids long. Germline-derived CDR1 and CDR2 are SGHAT and FQNNGV. Trimming stripped 1 base from V and 3 bases from J, with 19 bases between. CDR3 amino acids: CASSLGRAQDVGGNTIYF. The CDR3 nucleotides read TGTGCCAGCAGCTTAGGTAGAGCACAGGATGTCGGTGGAAACACCATATATTTT. The full variable domain, in which reference TRBV11-2 and TRBJ1-3 provide the parts outside the CDR3, is EAGVAQSPRYKIIEKRQSVAFWCNPISGHATLYWYQQILGQGPKLLIQFQNNGVVDDSQLPKDRFSAERLKGVDSTLKIQPAKLEDSAVYLCASSLGRAQDVGGNTIYFGEGSWLTVV.

The chain employs TRBV29-1 and TRBJ2-7, with 9 positions matching TRBD1. J lost 2 bases, V lost 7 bases, and 6 bases had no gene match. The CDR3 sequence is 13 residues long. CDR1 is SQVTM, CDR2 ANQGSEA, per germline. CDR3 region: CSAQGDRAYEQYF. The CDR3 DNA follows: TGCAGCGCCCAAGGGGACAGGGCCTACGAGCAGTACTTC.

The J gene is TRBJ1-6, the V gene TRBV19, with D perhaps TRBD1 (5 bases). The ends were cut back, 5 bases at V and 8 bases at J, with 10 bases in the middle. Germline CDR1 and CDR2: LNHDA and SQIVND (reference sequence). CDR3 length: 13 residues. The CDR3 is CASSSQAYSPLHF. The CDR3 bases are TGTGCCAGTAGTTCACAGGCGTATTCACCCCTCCACTTT.

Only one count was recorded for this clone. V gene TRBV27 combines with J gene TRBJ1-1; D perhaps matches TRBD1 (6 bases). The germline V and J ends were trimmed by 6 bases and 7 bases, with 18 bases remaining between them. Germline V gene data show CDR1 as MNHEY and CDR2 as SMNVEV (reference sequence). The CDR3 length is 14 residues. The CDR3 region is CASSQRTGLGEAFF. DNA for the CDR3: TGTGCCAGCAGCCAGCGCACAGGGCTGGGTGAAGCTTTCTTT.

In this sample, this clone turned up once. V gene TRBV28 combines with J gene TRBJ1-4, with D uncertain. CDR1 MDHEN and CDR2 SYDVKM come from the germline V gene. V shed 8 bases and J shed 5 bases, with 12 bases lying between them. The CDR3 spans 13 residues. The CDR3 DNA follows: TGTGCCAGCCTCTTACGAGAAAATGAAAAACTGTTTTTT. Amino acids: CASLLRENEKLFF.

V usage is TRBV3-1 (or the pseudogene TRBV3-2) and J usage is TRBJ2-1; possible D gene TRBD1, 6 bases. The germline V gene encodes CDR1 LGHDT and CDR2 YNNKEL (reference sequence). V lost 6 bases to trimming and J lost 5 bases, with 14 bases between them. The CDR3 has 14 amino acids. CDR3 sequence reads: CASRPQGLDNEQFF. CDR3 bases: TGTGCCAGCAGGCCACAGGGTTTGGACAATGAGCAGTTCTTC.

As regards this clone: One end of the junction does not line up with germline, which may come from a read error. The CDR3 DNA is TGTGCTAGCAGCCGCGGACAGTACACCGGGGAGCTGTTTTTT. This translates into CASSRGQYTGELFF. The chain combines TRBV7-7 with TRBJ2-2; maybe TRBD1 (6 bases). Germline loops: CDR1 SSHAT, CDR2 FNYEAQ (reference sequence). The CDR3 length is 14 residues.

The J gene is TRBJ2-2, the V gene TRBV4-1; no clear D. Germline CDR1 reads MGHRA; CDR2 reads YSYEKL. V gave up 3 bases and J gave up 0 bases, with 8 bases separating them. CDR3 length: 15 residues. The CDR3 coding sequence is TGCGCCAGCAGCCAGCACATCACGAACACCGGGGAGCTGTTTTTT. Amino acid sequence: CASSQHITNTGELFF.

The chain carries TRBV19 and TRBJ1-1; a possible D gene is TRBD1 (5 bases). V was shortened by 7 bases and J by 5 bases, with 17 bases between the two germline ends. CDR1 and CDR2 from the germline V gene are LNHDA and SQIVND (reference sequence). CDR3 length: 14 residues. In DNA, the CDR3 is TGTGCCAGTACAGTTCGGGGGTATTATACTGAAGCTTTCTTT. It specifies CASTVRGYYTEAFF.

The genes are TRBV7-9 and TRBJ2-4, with D maybe TRBD2 (5 bases). Looked up from germline, CDR1 is SEHNR and CDR2 is FQNEAQ (reference sequence). Trimming took 1 base from V and 8 from J, leaving 12 bases between them. CDR3 length: 14 residues. The CDR3 reads CASSLGASLDIQYF. The CDR3 DNA reads as TGTGCCAGCAGCTTAGGTGCTAGCTTAGACATTCAGTACTTC.

The chain uses TRBV9 and TRBJ2-1; D is ambiguous. The V end lost 0 bases, the J end lost 7 bases, and 8 bases lay between the germline ends. CDR3 length equals 13 residues. Germline assignment: CDR1 SGDLS and CDR2 YYNGEE. CDR3 residues: CASSVDLLNEQFF. The DNA for the CDR3 is TGTGCCAGCAGCGTAGATCTCTTAAATGAGCAGTTCTTC.

The J gene is TRBJ1-4, the V gene TRBV2; perhaps TRBD1 as D (6 bases). The germline V gene encodes CDR1 SNHLY and CDR2 FYNNEI. This CDR3 comprises 17 residues. V shed 1 base and J shed 8 bases, with 20 bases lying between them. The CDR3 region is CASSEGVIRDIREKLFF. The CDR3 DNA sequence: TGTGCCAGCAGTGAAGGAGTTATCCGGGACATTCGGGAAAAACTGTTTTTT.